Presented here are 23 T cell receptor beta chains from one specimen sequenced in a study of OX40 agonist ivuxolimab in advanced cancers. Repertoires were generated with immunoSEQ multiplex PCR, while TCRdb's copy carries only in-frame clones and drops some. The table has about 51,000 clones, 88% seen once. The input for sequencing was CD4+ or CD8+ T cells sorted from blood, taken in a trial of the OX40 agonist ivuxolimab. These receptors were taken from an adult with an advanced solid tumor such as melanoma, head and neck, liver or kidney cancer.

The chain has TRBV5-6 and TRBJ2-7; 11 positions agree with TRBD1. From germline, CDR1 is SGHDT and CDR2 YYEEEE. The CDR3 loop spans 15 amino acids. The trim removed 5 bases at V and 3 bases at J, leaving 7 bases unmatched. The chain's CDR3 is CASRGSGQGVYEQYF. The CDR3 bases are TGTGCCAGCAGGGGATCGGGACAGGGGGTCTACGAGCAGTACTTC.

This chain joins TRBV6-5 and TRBJ1-2; 9 nucleotides agree with TRBD1. This CDR3 has 13 residues. Germline values: CDR1 MNHEY, CDR2 SVGAGI. Losses at the gene ends were 6 bases for V and 7 bases for J; bases not matched to a gene: 6. CDR3 region: CASSPGQGGGYTF. In DNA form, the CDR3 reads TGTGCCAGCAGCCCGGGACAGGGTGGTGGCTACACCTTC.

This chain joins TRBV7-3 and TRBJ2-5; no reliable D call. From germline, CDR1 is SGHTA and CDR2 FQGTGA. The CDR3 contains 16 residues. V lost 0 bases to trimming and J lost 3 bases, with 14 bases between them. In DNA form, the CDR3 reads TGTGCCAGCAGCTTAACCGGTCGCGGCGTAGAAGAGACCCAGTACTTC. Protein sequence: CASSLTGRGVEETQYF.

V gene TRBV4-1 combines with J gene TRBJ2-3; D is ambiguous. CDR1 and CDR2 from the germline V gene are MGHRA and YSYEKL. The CDR3 sequence is 15 residues long. The V gene lost 0 bases and the J gene lost 3 bases, with 10 bases spanning the gap. CDR3 sequence reads: CASSQDGTGTDTQYF. The CDR3 coding sequence is TGCGCCAGCAGCCAAGATGGTACTGGAACAGATACGCAGTATTTT.

The chain is built from TRBV30 and TRBJ1-2; D remains unclear. Between the trimmed V and J ends, which lost 3 bases and 8 bases, there was a span of 10 bases. Germline-derived CDR1 and CDR2 are GTSNPN and SVGIG (reference sequence). There are 11 residues in the CDR3. Written as DNA, the CDR3 is TGTGCCTGGAGCCCTTTAGGGGGCTACACCTTC. It encodes CAWSPLGGYTF. The variable domain in full, completed from reference TRBV30 and TRBJ1-2, reads SQTIHQWPATLVQPVGSPLSLECTVEGTSNPNLYWYRQAAGRGLQLLFYSVGIGQISSEVPQNLSASRPQDRQFILSSKKLLLSDSGFYLCAWSPLGGYTFGSGTRLTVV.

The V and J genes are TRBV11-3 and TRBJ1-3; D might be TRBD1 (6 bases). Germline CDR1 is SGHNT and CDR2 is YENEEA. Trimming removed 3 bases at V and 0 bases at J, with 12 bases between. This CDR3 contains 16 residues. The CDR3 sequence is CASSLGDRYSGNTIYF. The DNA of the CDR3 is TGTGCCAGCAGCTTGGGCGACAGGTACTCTGGAAACACCATATATTTT.

The chain employs TRBV28 and TRBJ2-1; D gene ambiguous. V lost 9 bases and J 2 bases, leaving 11 bases between the germline ends. Germline V CDR1 and CDR2: MDHEN, SYDVKM. The CDR3 has 13 amino acids. The CDR3 sequence is CASMGFPYNEQFF. CDR3 coding DNA: TGTGCCAGTATGGGTTTCCCCTACAATGAGCAGTTCTTC.

J is TRBJ2-5 and V is TRBV7-9; TRBD2 agrees at 8 bases. In germline, CDR1 is SEHNR, CDR2 FQNEAQ (reference sequence). The CDR3 totals 15 residues. Trimming at V came to 3 bases and at J to 4 bases, leaving 7 bases not matched to a gene. CDR3 coding DNA: TGTGCCAGCAGCTTTCCGGGGGGGGCAACAGAGACCCAGTACTTC. Its protein is CASSFPGGATETQYF.

The rearrangement joins TRBV5-1 to TRBJ2-1; 7 bases map to TRBD1. V trimming: 1 base; J trimming: 2 bases; junction bases outside the gene matches: 9. This CDR3 has 17 amino acids. CDR1 is SGHRS, CDR2 YFSETQ, per germline. CDR3 in DNA: TGCGCCAGCAGCTTGATCCTAACAGGGGTAACCTACAATGAGCAGTTCTTC. Its protein product is CASSLILTGVTYNEQFF.

The chain carries TRBV7-9 and TRBJ2-7; possible D gene TRBD2, 6 bases. V was clipped by 5 bases and J by 0 bases, with 11 bases between them. The CDR3 loop spans 14 amino acids. Germline V gives CDR1 SEHNR, CDR2 FQNEAQ (reference sequence). CDR3 region: CASSSWGVSYEQYF. The CDR3, as DNA: TGTGCCAGCAGCAGCTGGGGGGTCTCCTACGAGCAGTACTTC.

The rearrangement uses TRBV6-5 and TRBJ2-7; weak D call: TRBD1 (6 bases). The CDR3 totals 14 residues. Trimming removed 6 bases at V and 0 bases at J, with 12 bases between. The germline V gene encodes CDR1 MNHEY and CDR2 SVGAGI. The CDR3 loop is CASRRTGNSYEQYF. As DNA, the CDR3 is TGTGCCAGCAGACGAACAGGGAACTCCTACGAGCAGTACTTC.

This clone was recorded once. The genes are TRBV6-5 and TRBJ2-7; TRBD2 aligns across 8 bases. CDR3 length equals 12 residues. Trimming cost V 2 bases and J 13 bases; bases outside gene matches: 7. Germline V gene sequence: CDR1 MNHEY, CDR2 SVGAGI. CDR3 sequence: CASSYGERETYF. The CDR3 region has the DNA TGTGCCAGCAGTTACGGGGAGCGGGAGACCTACTTC.

The chain is built from TRBV7-9 and TRBJ1-5; D is unresolved. Trimming took off 1 base at V and 6 bases at J, with 7 bases between the two ends. Per germline, CDR1 SEHNR and CDR2 FQNEAQ (reference sequence). The CDR3 has 13 amino acids. Here the CDR3 reads CASSLDAVQPQHF. CDR3 in DNA: TGTGCCAGCAGCTTAGATGCGGTTCAGCCCCAGCATTTT.

The CDR3 spells CASSLDREVGTGELFF. Here the CDR3 DNA reads TGTGCCAGCAGCTTGGACAGGGAAGTCGGCACCGGGGAGCTGTTTTTT. The V call is TRBV5-8, the J call TRBJ2-2; a possible D gene is TRBD1 (6 bases). The germline gives CDR1 SGHTS, CDR2 YDEGEE. The CDR3 consists of 16 residues. Trimming cost V 0 bases and J 4 bases, with 13 bases left between them.

The V call is TRBV5-1, the J call TRBJ2-7, with D tentatively TRBD1 or TRBD2 (6 bases each). In germline, CDR1 is SGHRS, CDR2 YFSETQ. This CDR3 has 15 residues. V lost 0 bases to trimming and J lost 0 bases, with 10 bases between them. The CDR3 DNA reads TGCGCCAGCAGCTTGGTAGGGGGGATCTCCTACGAGCAGTACTTC. Protein product: CASSLVGGISYEQYF.

The V and J genes are TRBV5-4 and TRBJ2-1; no definite D call. The CDR3 is 15 amino acids. Germline lookup yields CDR1 SGHNT and CDR2 YYREEE (reference sequence). Deletions cut 4 bases from V and 0 bases from J, with 11 bases between. In DNA form, the CDR3 reads TGTGCCAGCAGCCACTCGTCAAGCTCCTACAATGAGCAGTTCTTC. It specifies CASSHSSSSYNEQFF.

The chain carries TRBV7-2 and TRBJ2-5; D is perhaps TRBD2 (6 bases). CDR3 length: 14 residues. The V end was cut by 5 bases, the J end by 1 base, with 11 bases between. Looked up from germline, CDR1 is SGHTA and CDR2 is FQGNSA. The CDR3, as DNA: TGTGCCAGCAGCGTCCTGACTAGCCAAGAGACCCAGTACTTC. Its protein product is CASSVLTSQETQYF.

The V and J genes are TRBV7-2 and TRBJ2-3, with D unclear. The germline V gene encodes CDR1 SGHTA and CDR2 FQGNSA. Trimming pared 2 bases from V and 2 bases from J, leaving 8 bases between. CDR3 length: 14 amino acids. CDR3 nucleotides: TGTGCCAGCAGCTTATTGTCTTTCACAGATACGCAGTATTTT. Translated: CASSLLSFTDTQYF.

The gene calls are TRBV9 and TRBJ2-6, with D unclear. The CDR3 sequence is 15 residues long. The V end was cut by 2 bases, the J end by 0 bases, with 6 bases between. Germline V gene data show CDR1 as SGDLS and CDR2 as YYNGEE. The CDR3 sequence: CASSVLASGANVLTF. The DNA for the CDR3 is TGTGCCAGCAGCGTCCTGGCCTCTGGGGCCAACGTCCTGACTTTC.

The chain has TRBV19 and TRBJ2-7; TRBD1 aligns across 8 bases. After removal of 1 base from V and 0 bases from J, the junction contained 2 bases not matched to a gene. Germline V gives CDR1 LNHDA, CDR2 SQIVND (reference sequence). The CDR3 spans 15 residues. The CDR3 spells CASSIGDRPSYEQYF. CDR3 coding DNA: TGTGCCAGTAGTATAGGGGACAGGCCCTCCTACGAGCAGTACTTC.

The chain combines TRBV19 with TRBJ1-4; TRBD1 is a possible D gene (5 bases). The CDR3 is 11 residues long. The V and J ends lost 5 bases and 13 bases respectively, with 11 bases between them. Germline CDR1 reads LNHDA; CDR2 reads SQIVND (reference sequence). The CDR3, as DNA: TGTGCCAGTAGTCAAGGGGATACACTGTTTTTT. This sequence encodes CASSQGDTLFF.

The V call is TRBV19, the J call TRBJ2-6, with TRBD1 as a possible D gene (6 bases). The germline V gene encodes CDR1 LNHDA and CDR2 SQIVND (reference sequence). Trimming shortened V by 3 bases and J by 4 bases, and 10 bases separated the two germline ends. The CDR3 runs 15 residues. CDR3: CASSIRDTGANVLTF. The CDR3 DNA sequence: TGTGCCAGTAGTATCCGGGACACAGGGGCCAACGTCCTGACTTTC.

This sequence joins TRBV2 and TRBJ1-5; the D gene is possibly TRBD1 (6 bases). This CDR3 has 14 amino acids. The germline CDR1 and CDR2 sequences are SNHLY and FYNNEI. The V gene lost 7 bases and the J gene lost 3 bases, with 13 bases spanning the gap. The chain's CDR3 is CASNRGGNNQPQHF. The CDR3 nucleotides are TGTGCCAGCAATCGGGGGGGCAACAATCAGCCCCAGCATTTT.